These T cell receptor beta chains were read from a single sample in a study of shared clonotypes between healthy human individuals. Sequencing used immunoSEQ multiplex PCR; TCRdb keeps in-frame clones, though not all of them. The data hold over a million clones, with around 74% observed a single time. Sequencing was carried out using memory CD4+ T cells sorted from blood. The receptors derive from a man aged 18-30 years in good health. CDR3s include the opening cysteine and the closing phenylalanine or tryptophan. Each record gives: D gene, V gene, J gene, clone size, CDR3 DNA, CDR3 protein. A D gene is named only where the DNA matches it firmly. Clone size is stated in some rows and not others, as once, few, many or a class when expanded.

d_gene: -; v_gene: TRBV2; j_gene: TRBJ2-3; abundance: many; CDR3nt: TGTGCCAGCAAGGGGGGCGGCGATACGCAGTATTTT; CDR3aa: CASKGGGDTQYF
d_gene: -; v_gene: TRBV19; j_gene: TRBJ1-5; abundance: -; CDR3nt: TGTGCCAGTAGTATGTTGGATCAGCCCCAGCATTTT; CDR3aa: CASSMLDQPQHF
d_gene: -; v_gene: TRBV29-1; j_gene: TRBJ2-6; abundance: -; CDR3nt: TGCAGCGTTGCTGGACAGTCTGGGGCCAACGTCCTGACTTTC; CDR3aa: CSVAGQSGANVLTF
d_gene: TRBD2; v_gene: TRBV9; j_gene: TRBJ2-1; abundance: -; CDR3nt: TGTGCCAGCAGCGTAGGGCTAGCGGGGGGGCTCAATGAGCAGTTCTTC; CDR3aa: CASSVGLAGGLNEQFF
d_gene: TRBD1; v_gene: TRBV9; j_gene: TRBJ2-5; abundance: -; CDR3nt: TGTGCCAGCAGCGCAGAGACAGGGGTGACCCAGTACTTC; CDR3aa: CASSAETGVTQYF
d_gene: -; v_gene: TRBV5-1; j_gene: TRBJ2-7; abundance: -; CDR3nt: TGCGCCAGCAGCCCGGGTGGGCTAGCGATGACCGAGCAGTACTTC; CDR3aa: CASSPGGLAMTEQYF
d_gene: -; v_gene: TRBV30; j_gene: TRBJ2-1; abundance: few; CDR3nt: TGTGCCTGGAGCGGCCTGGCGTACAATGAGCAGTTCTTC; CDR3aa: CAWSGLAYNEQFF
d_gene: TRBD1; v_gene: TRBV29-1; j_gene: TRBJ1-1; abundance: few; CDR3nt: TGCAGCGTAGATTGGACAGGCCTGAACACTGAAGCTTTCTTT; CDR3aa: CSVDWTGLNTEAFF
d_gene: TRBD1; v_gene: TRBV5-6; j_gene: TRBJ2-6; abundance: -; CDR3nt: TGTGCCAGCAGCGAAAGGACAGGAAAAAGCTCTGGGGCCAACGTCCTGACTTTC; CDR3aa: CASSERTGKSSGANVLTF
d_gene: TRBD1; v_gene: TRBV7-9; j_gene: TRBJ1-3; abundance: few; CDR3nt: TGTGCCAGCAGCCCAAATCTAGGACAGGTGGGAAACACCATATATTTT; CDR3aa: CASSPNLGQVGNTIYF
d_gene: -; v_gene: TRBV27; j_gene: TRBJ1-4; abundance: few; CDR3nt: TGTGCCAGCAGTCTACAGGGAGCTAATGAAAAACTGTTTTTT; CDR3aa: CASSLQGANEKLFF
d_gene: -; v_gene: TRBV30; j_gene: TRBJ1-5; abundance: -; CDR3nt: TGTGCCTGGAGCAAAAGGGCCAGCGGGCCCCAGCATTTT; CDR3aa: CAWSKRASGPQHF
d_gene: -; v_gene: TRBV7-2; j_gene: TRBJ1-1; abundance: -; CDR3nt: TGTGCCAGCAGCTTAGTCCCAGAGGTTGGGGCTGAAGCTTTCTTT; CDR3aa: CASSLVPEVGAEAFF
d_gene: TRBD1; v_gene: TRBV27; j_gene: TRBJ2-7; abundance: -; CDR3nt: TGTGCCAGCAGTTTACTTCCGGGACAGGGATCTTACGAGCAGTACTTC; CDR3aa: CASSLLPGQGSYEQYF
d_gene: TRBD1; v_gene: TRBV30; j_gene: TRBJ1-5; abundance: -; CDR3nt: TGTGCCTGGAGAAACGGACAGGGTTTGGATCAGCCCCAGCATTTT; CDR3aa: CAWRNGQGLDQPQHF
d_gene: -; v_gene: TRBV6-1; j_gene: TRBJ1-2; abundance: -; CDR3nt: TGTGCCAGCAGTGAGGGAGGGCGGTATGGCTACACCTTC; CDR3aa: CASSEGGRYGYTF
d_gene: -; v_gene: TRBV10-2; j_gene: TRBJ1-1; abundance: -; CDR3nt: TGCGCCAGCAGTGGGAACAAACCAGGGGACACTGAAGCTTTCTTT; CDR3aa: CASSGNKPGDTEAFF
d_gene: TRBD1; v_gene: TRBV18; j_gene: TRBJ1-2; abundance: -; CDR3nt: TGTGCCAGCTCATCGGACAGGGGCGGTTCGATGGGTGGCTACACCTTC; CDR3aa: CASSSDRGGSMGGYTF
d_gene: -; v_gene: TRBV10-1; j_gene: TRBJ1-2; abundance: -; CDR3nt: TGCGCCAGCAGTAACAGGACTAACTATGGCTACACCTTC; CDR3aa: CASSNRTNYGYTF
d_gene: -; v_gene: TRBV7-2; j_gene: TRBJ1-1; abundance: -; CDR3nt: TGTGCCAGCAGCTCTTTGATGAATGTACGAGCTTTCTTT; CDR3aa: CASSSLMNVRAFF
d_gene: -; v_gene: TRBV10-3; j_gene: TRBJ2-5; abundance: -; CDR3nt: TGTGCCATCGGCGAAGAGACCCAGTACTTC; CDR3aa: CAIGEETQYF
d_gene: -; v_gene: TRBV29-1; j_gene: TRBJ2-7; abundance: -; CDR3nt: TGCAGCGTTTCTGATCAGGGTCTTCTAGCGTACGAGCAGTACTTC; CDR3aa: CSVSDQGLLAYEQYF
d_gene: -; v_gene: TRBV7-2; j_gene: TRBJ1-4; abundance: many; CDR3nt: TGTGCCAGCAGCCCTTGGGTCAGCCGGGGTGAAAAACTGTTTTTT; CDR3aa: CASSPWVSRGEKLFF
d_gene: TRBD1; v_gene: TRBV6-5; j_gene: TRBJ2-7; abundance: few; CDR3nt: TGTGCCAGCAGCTTTAACAGGGGTGGCGAGCAGTACTTC; CDR3aa: CASSFNRGGEQYF
d_gene: -; v_gene: TRBV5-1; j_gene: TRBJ1-2; abundance: -; CDR3nt: TGCGCCAGCAGCTCGGGACCGCCTGACTATGGCTACACCTTC; CDR3aa: CASSSGPPDYGYTF
d_gene: -; v_gene: TRBV13; j_gene: TRBJ2-7; abundance: -; CDR3nt: TGTGCCAGCAGCACCCAGTACCCCTCCTACGAGCAGTACTTC; CDR3aa: CASSTQYPSYEQYF